The source of this T cell receptor (beta chain) is a study of cytomegalovirus exposure and HLA in healthy donors. A note on this clone: The antigen remains unidentified.

The CDR3 consists of 14 residues. Trimming took 5 bases from V and 5 from J; bases not matched to a gene: 5. CDR1 is LNHDA, CDR2 SQIVND, per germline (reference sequence). Overall study findings and caveats: Earlier analysis yielded a pattern in which most TCR beta V segments were productive about 90% or about 30% of the time. Researchers counted 150 to 200 TCR beta chains as cytomegalovirus-associated.

The PCR contained 60 Vbeta and 13 Jbeta primers. Sequencing used immunoSEQ multiplex PCR; TCRdb keeps in-frame clones, though not all of them. The sample records about 190,000 clones, 65% to 90% being singletons. The TCR originated in a man aged 35 to 55 in good health and CMV-seropositive. The V gene is TRBV19, the J gene TRBJ1-4, with 7 bases matching TRBD1. Sequenced input: PBMCs. Written as DNA, the CDR3 is TGTGCCAGTAGTGTGACAGGGAGGAATGAAAAACTGTTTTTT. Amino acids: CASSVTGRNEKLFF. The whole variable domain, remainder taken from reference TRBV19 and TRBJ1-4, is DGGITQSPKYLFRKEGQNVTLSCEQNLNHDAMYWYRQDPGQGLRLIYYSQIVNDFQKGDIAEGYSVSREKKESFPLTVTSAQKNPTAFYLCASSVTGRNEKLFFGSGTQLSVL.